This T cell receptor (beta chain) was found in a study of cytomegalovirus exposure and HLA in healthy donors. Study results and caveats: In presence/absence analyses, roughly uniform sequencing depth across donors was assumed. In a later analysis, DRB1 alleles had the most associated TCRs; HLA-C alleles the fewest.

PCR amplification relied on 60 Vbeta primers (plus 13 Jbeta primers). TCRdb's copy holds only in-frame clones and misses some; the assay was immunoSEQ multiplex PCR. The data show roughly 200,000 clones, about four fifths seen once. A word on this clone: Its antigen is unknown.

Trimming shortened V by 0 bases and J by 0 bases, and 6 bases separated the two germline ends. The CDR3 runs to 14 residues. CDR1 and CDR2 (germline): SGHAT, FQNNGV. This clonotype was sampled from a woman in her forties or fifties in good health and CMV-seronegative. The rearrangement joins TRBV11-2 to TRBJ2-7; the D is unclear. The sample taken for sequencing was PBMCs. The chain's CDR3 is CASSLDHFSYEQYF. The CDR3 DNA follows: TGTGCCAGCAGCTTAGATCATTTCTCCTACGAGCAGTACTTC.